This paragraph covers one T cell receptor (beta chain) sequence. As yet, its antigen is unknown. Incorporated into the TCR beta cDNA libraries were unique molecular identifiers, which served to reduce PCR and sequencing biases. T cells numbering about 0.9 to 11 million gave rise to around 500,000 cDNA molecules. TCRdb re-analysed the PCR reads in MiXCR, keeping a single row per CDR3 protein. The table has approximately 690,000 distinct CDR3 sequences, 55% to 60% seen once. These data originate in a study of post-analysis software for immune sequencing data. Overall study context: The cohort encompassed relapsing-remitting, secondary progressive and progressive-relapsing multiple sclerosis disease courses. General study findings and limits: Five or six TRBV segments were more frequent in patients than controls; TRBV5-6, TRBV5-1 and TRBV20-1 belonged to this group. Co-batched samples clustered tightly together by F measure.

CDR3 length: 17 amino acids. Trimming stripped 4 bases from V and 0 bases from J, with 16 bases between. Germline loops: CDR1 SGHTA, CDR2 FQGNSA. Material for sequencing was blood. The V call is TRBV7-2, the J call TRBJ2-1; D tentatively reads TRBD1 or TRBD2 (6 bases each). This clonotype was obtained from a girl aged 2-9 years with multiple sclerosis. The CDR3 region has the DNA TGTGCCAGCAGCTCCCCCCGGGGGCAGGGCTCCTACAATGAGCAGTTCTTC. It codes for CASSSPRGQGSYNEQFF. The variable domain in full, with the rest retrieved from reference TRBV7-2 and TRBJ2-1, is GAGVSQSPSNKVTEKGKDVELRCDPISGHTALYWYRQSLGQGLEFLIYFQGNSAPDKSGLPSDRFSAERTGGSVSTLTIQRTQQEDSAVYLCASSSPRGQGSYNEQFFGPGTRLTVL.